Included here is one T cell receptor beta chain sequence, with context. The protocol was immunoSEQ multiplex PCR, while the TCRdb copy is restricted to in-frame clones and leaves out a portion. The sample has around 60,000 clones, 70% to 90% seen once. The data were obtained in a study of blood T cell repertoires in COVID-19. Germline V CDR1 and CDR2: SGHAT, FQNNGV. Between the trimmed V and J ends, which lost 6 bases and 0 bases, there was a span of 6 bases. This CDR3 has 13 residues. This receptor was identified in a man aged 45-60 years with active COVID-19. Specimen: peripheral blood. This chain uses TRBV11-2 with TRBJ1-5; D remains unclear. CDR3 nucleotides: TGTGCCAGCAGTTCAAATAGCAATCAGCCCCAGCATTTT. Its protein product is CASSSNSNQPQHF.